What follows is one TCR beta chain and its context. These data originate in a study of OX40 agonist ivuxolimab in advanced cancers. Study-level background: It was permissible to have had prior anti-PD-1, anti-PD-L1 or anti-CTLA-4 therapy, and around 40% had some.

Assay: immunoSEQ multiplex PCR; the TCRdb copy retains only in-frame clones and omits some. The profile shows about 81,000 clones, 90% to 95% of them singletons. Sample: CD4+ or CD8+ T cells sorted from blood, taken in a trial of the OX40 agonist ivuxolimab. This receptor was taken from an adult with an advanced solid tumor such as melanoma, head and neck, liver or kidney cancer.

Here the CDR3 DNA reads TGTGCCAGCAGATCGCGGGGGTATAGCAATCAGCCCCAGCATTTT. It specifies CASRSRGYSNQPQHF. J is TRBJ1-5 and V is TRBV6-5, with D tentatively TRBD1 (5 bases). With 6 bases removed from V and 0 bases from J, the gap between germline ends came to 12 bases. CDR1 and CDR2 (germline): MNHEY, SVGAGI. This CDR3 spans 15 amino acids.